These T cell receptor beta chains were read from a single sample in a study of identifying expanded T cells in peripheral blood. Sequencing used immunoSEQ multiplex PCR; TCRdb keeps in-frame clones, though not all of them. The table lists some 70,000 clones, roughly 88% of them singletons. The source material was blood. The receptors stem from a person between 18 and 75 years old in good health. The CDR3 runs from the conserved cysteine through the conserved F or W. A D gene is named only where the DNA matches it firmly. Rows give clone size only sometimes, using once, few, many, or a class for an expanded clone.

NA	TRBV7-9	16	NA	TRBJ2-7	TGTGCCAGCAGCTTAGTGCCTGGGGGCGAGAGCAACGAGCAGTACTTC	CASSLVPGGESNEQYF
TRBD2	TRBV5-6	15	once	TRBJ2-5	TGTGCCAGCAAGAGCCTAGCGGGGACTGAAGAGACCCAGTACTTC	CASKSLAGTEETQYF
NA	TRBV30	13	NA	TRBJ2-5	TGTGCCTGGAGTCAGAGGCTTCAAGAGACCCAGTACTTC	CAWSQRLQETQYF
NA	TRBV6-5	11	once	TRBJ2-7	TGTGCCACCATTATGGGGTACGAGCAGTACTTC	CATIMGYEQYF
TRBD2	TRBV9	17	NA	TRBJ2-1	TGTGCCAGCAGCGCCATGACTAGCGGGAGAAATAGATATGAGCAGTTCTTC	CASSAMTSGRNRYEQFF
TRBD2	TRBV9	15	NA	TRBJ2-3	TGTGCCAGCAGCCCTAGCGGGGGAGGGGCGGTAGTGCAGTATTTT	CASSPSGGGAVVQYF
NA	TRBV29-1	10	NA	TRBJ1-1	TGCAGCGCCGAACGGCAGGGAGCCTTCTTT	CSAERQGAFF
NA	TRBV18	15	NA	TRBJ2-1	TGTGCCAGCTCACCACGGGGGGCCTCCTACAATGAGCAGTTCTTC	CASSPRGASYNEQFF
NA	TRBV15	14	NA	TRBJ1-1	TGTGCCACCAAGGAGGCTCCCGAAAACACTGAAGCTTTCTTT	CATKEAPENTEAFF
TRBD2	TRBV2	17	NA	TRBJ2-1	TGTGCCAGCTTCGGGACTAGCGGGATGAGCTCCTACAATGAGCAGTTCTTC	CASFGTSGMSSYNEQFF
TRBD1	TRBV29-1	13	NA	TRBJ1-2	TGCAGCGTGACCGGGACAGACTATAATGGCTACACCTTC	CSVTGTDYNGYTF
NA	TRBV27	12	NA	TRBJ2-7	TGTGCCAGCAGAGATATTCGACAATCGCAGTACTTC	CASRDIRQSQYF
NA	TRBV28	15	NA	TRBJ2-1	TGTGCCAGCAGTTTGGGTAGCGGATCCTACAATGAGCAGTTCTTC	CASSLGSGSYNEQFF
TRBD2	TRBV11-2	15	NA	TRBJ2-7	TGTGCCAGCAGCTTAGAAGCGGGGGAAGTATACGAGCAGTACTTC	CASSLEAGEVYEQYF
TRBD1	TRBV18	14	NA	TRBJ1-1	TGTGCCAGCTCACTTGGACAGGACTACACTGAAGCTTTCTTT	CASSLGQDYTEAFF
NA	TRBV2	16	NA	TRBJ2-7	TGTGCCAGCATGGTTTCTGTAGGGACGCGCGGCTACGAGCAGTACTTC	CASMVSVGTRGYEQYF
NA	TRBV27	13	NA	TRBJ2-7	TGTGCCAGCAGTGAGACAGCCTCCTACGAGCAGTACTTC	CASSETASYEQYF
NA	TRBV5-1	13	NA	TRBJ2-7	TGCGCCAGCAGCTTGGGGAGTGGGTACGAGCAGTACTTC	CASSLGSGYEQYF